Sequencing of this T cell receptor beta chain was carried out in a study of blood T cell repertoires in COVID-19. Study-level background: The samples span acute and convalescent COVID-19 from the United States, Italy and Spain. PBMCs, B-cell-depleted T cells, or T cells were the source of the cDNA or gDNA that made up the material.

Under the authors' procedure: Amplification from reference gene primers served as the basis for estimated nucleated cell counts. Repertoires were generated with immunoSEQ multiplex PCR, while TCRdb's copy carries only in-frame clones and drops some. V, J and clone size are those of that table, while D and trimming were read from the DNA. Of about 400,000 clones in the sample, approximately 88% were seen once. Sample: peripheral blood. The origin of this receptor is a man aged 35-49 years with acute or convalescent COVID-19.

In DNA, the CDR3 is TGTGCCAGCAGTGAAGTTGGGACAGGGGGCTACAATGAGCAGTTCTTC. This encodes CASSEVGTGGYNEQFF. The rearrangement uses TRBV2 and TRBJ2-1; 11 bases are a match to TRBD1. Germline CDR1 is SNHLY and CDR2 is FYNNEI. There are 16 residues in the CDR3. Trimming cost V 1 base and J 3 bases; bases outside gene matches: 2. Variable domain in full (rest from reference TRBV2 and TRBJ2-1): EPEVTQTPSHQVTQMGQEVILRCVPISNHLYFYWYRQILGQKVEFLVSFYNNEISEKSEIFDDQFSVERPDGSNFTLKIRSTKLEDSAMYFCASSEVGTGGYNEQFFGPGTRLTVL.